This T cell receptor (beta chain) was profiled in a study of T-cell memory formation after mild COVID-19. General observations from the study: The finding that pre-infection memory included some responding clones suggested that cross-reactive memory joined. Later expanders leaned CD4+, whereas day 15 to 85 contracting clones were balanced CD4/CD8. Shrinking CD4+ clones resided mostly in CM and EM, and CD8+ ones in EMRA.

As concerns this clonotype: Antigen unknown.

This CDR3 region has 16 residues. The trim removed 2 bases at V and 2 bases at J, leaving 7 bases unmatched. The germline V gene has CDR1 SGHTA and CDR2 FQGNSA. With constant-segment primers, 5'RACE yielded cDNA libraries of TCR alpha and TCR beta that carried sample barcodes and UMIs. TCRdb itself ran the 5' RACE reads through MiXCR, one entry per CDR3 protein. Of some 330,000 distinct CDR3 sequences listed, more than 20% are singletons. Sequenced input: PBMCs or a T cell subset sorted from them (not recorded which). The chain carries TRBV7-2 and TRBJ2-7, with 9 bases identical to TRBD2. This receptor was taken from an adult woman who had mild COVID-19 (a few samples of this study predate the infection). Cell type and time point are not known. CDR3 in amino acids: CASSLSGGRVPYEQYF. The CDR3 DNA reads TGTGCCAGCAGCTTAAGCGGGGGGCGAGTACCCTACGAGCAGTACTTC.